The 29 T cell receptor beta chains listed next were all sequenced from one sample in a study of T cell repertoires in cytomegalovirus infection (dated by TCRdb to the late 2010s). The run used an Illumina HiSeq 1500. TCRdb cleaned the public reads at Q25 with fastp, built clones with MiXCR and kept in-frame beta chains. Rows merge per CDR3 protein into single entries with the most common DNA and genes. The sample records 400,000 or so distinct CDR3 sequences, approximately 31% of which are singletons. Jointly, the top ten make up approximately 14% of the sample. Sequencing used PBMCs. Receptor source: a human donor in good health (CMV status not recorded). Some clones in this sample may be carry-over from other donors' samples.

This clonotype was seen many times. This chain uses TRBV7-8 with TRBJ2-7; no reliable D call. Germline V CDR1 and CDR2: SGHVS, FQNEAQ. The CDR3 consists of 13 residues. V shed 2 bases and J shed 2 bases, with 7 bases lying between them. The CDR3: CASSLHAPYEQYF. For the CDR3, the DNA is TGTGCCAGCAGCTTACATGCCCCCTACGAGCAGTACTTC.

This clonotype was seen a handful of times. The chain is built from TRBV5-1 and TRBJ2-1, with 11 bases matching TRBD2. This CDR3 spans 17 amino acids. J lost 3 bases, V lost 2 bases, and 7 bases had no gene match. Germline V gene data show CDR1 as SGHRS and CDR2 as YFSETQ. Here the CDR3 DNA reads TGCGCCAGCAGCTTCTCATCACTAGCGGGGGTCTACAATGAGCAGTTCTTC. Protein sequence: CASSFSSLAGVYNEQFF.

In this sample, this clonotype turned up a few times. The chain employs TRBV20-1 and TRBJ1-2; D gene unclear. Trimming removed 0 bases at V and 6 bases at J, with 20 bases between. The germline V gene encodes CDR1 DFQATT and CDR2 SNEGSKA (reference sequence). CDR3 length: 16 residues. The CDR3 sequence is CSARDAKSHLRNGYTF. CDR3 bases: TGCAGTGCTAGAGATGCGAAGTCCCATCTCCGGAATGGCTACACCTTC.

In its sample, this clonotype was seen a few times. CDR3: CASRRTSGVSHEGANVLTF. CDR3 nucleotides: TGTGCCAGCAGGCGGACTAGCGGGGTTTCTCATGAGGGGGCCAACGTCCTGACTTTC. The V gene is TRBV2, the J gene TRBJ2-6; 12 bases map to TRBD2. This CDR3 has 19 residues. Germline V gene sequence: CDR1 SNHLY, CDR2 FYNNEI. After removal of 6 bases from V and 4 bases from J, the junction contained 13 bases not matched to a gene.

This clonotype has only a few counts. The CDR3 DNA follows: TGTGCCAGCAGCTCCTCGGAGGGGGCCAACAATGAGCAGTTCTTC. Amino acid sequence: CASSSSEGANNEQFF. The rearrangement links TRBV7-8 to TRBJ2-1, with TRBD1 as a possible D gene (7 bases). The CDR3 has 15 residues. Per the germline V gene, CDR1 is SGHVS and CDR2 is FQNEAQ. V lost 4 bases, J lost 5 bases, and 15 bases lay in between.

In regard to this clonotype: A much bigger clone sits one base away, suggesting this may be a read error. The chain links TRBV7-8 to TRBJ2-1, with TRBD1 matching over 7 bases. This CDR3 contains 14 residues. Germline V gives CDR1 SGHVS, CDR2 FQNEAQ. CDR3 protein: CGSRQDRAGNEQFF. The CDR3 DNA reads TGTGGCAGCAGGCAAGACAGGGCGGGCAATGAGCAGTTCTTC.

This clonotype occurred once. The V and J genes are TRBV7-6 and TRBJ2-5; perhaps TRBD1 as D (7 bases). The CDR3 spans 15 residues. Trimming removed 1 base at V and 4 bases at J, with 13 bases between. CDR1 and CDR2 (germline): SGHVS, FNYEAQ. The CDR3 reads CASSLGQGGRETQYF. CDR3 DNA sequence: TGTGCCAGCAGCTTAGGCCAGGGGGGTCGAGAGACCCAGTACTTC. Combining the CDR3 with reference TRBV7-6 and TRBJ2-5 gives the whole variable domain GAGVSQSPRYKVTKRGQDVALRCDPISGHVSLYWYRQALGQGPEFLTYFNYEAQQDKSGLPNDRFSAERPEGSISTLTIQRTEQRDSAMYRCASSLGQGGRETQYFGPGTRLLVL.

This clonotype was counted many times. The chain combines TRBV12-3 or TRBV12-4 with TRBJ2-6; D unclear. The CDR3 loop spans 18 amino acids. Trimming cost V 1 base and J 1 base, with 14 bases left between them. In nucleotides, the CDR3 is TGTGCCAGCAGTTTAGGCCACACTGCTCCTTCTGGGGCCAACGTCCTGACTTTC. Amino acids: CASSLGHTAPSGANVLTF.

This chain links TRBV9 with TRBJ2-5; 8 positions agree with TRBD1. V shed 4 bases and J 5 bases; nucleotides not matched to a gene: 7. CDR1 and CDR2 from the germline V gene are SGDLS and YYNGEE. This CDR3 comprises 14 residues. Here the CDR3 DNA reads TGTGCCAGCAGCAGGGGCAGGGGGCGTGAGACCCAGTACTTC. Protein: CASSRGRGRETQYF. The variable domain in full, completed from reference TRBV9 and TRBJ2-5, reads DSGVTQTPKHLITATGQRVTLRCSPRSGDLSVYWYQQSLDQGLQFLIQYYNGEERAKGNILERFSAQQFPDLHSELNLSSLELGDSALYFCASSRGRGRETQYFGPGTRLLVL.

This clonotype was observed a few times. V gene TRBV7-9 combines with J gene TRBJ2-7; D unclear. The CDR3 sequence is 13 residues long. Germline V CDR1 and CDR2: SEHNR, FQNEAQ (reference sequence). V lost 5 bases and J lost 3, with 11 bases in between. CDR3 sequence reads: CASSPGPYYEQYF. CDR3 bases: TGTGCCAGCAGCCCCGGACCTTACTACGAGCAGTACTTC.

This clonotype turned up a few times. The CDR3 DNA is TGTGCCACCAGTGACGCCTTGGTCGGCTCCTACAATGAGCAGTTCTTC. Translating gives CATSDALVGSYNEQFF. The rearrangement joins TRBV24-1 to TRBJ2-1; D not certain. CDR1 KGHDR and CDR2 SFDVKD come from the germline V gene. This CDR3 is 16 amino acids long. The V and J ends lost 4 bases and 0 bases respectively, with 12 bases between them.

V and J are TRBV5-4 and TRBJ2-3; D perhaps matches TRBD1 (5 bases). There are 12 residues in the CDR3. V gave up 4 bases and J gave up 6 bases, with 9 bases separating them. CDR1 is SGHNT and CDR2 is YYREEE in the germline V gene (reference sequence). The CDR3 loop is CASSPWGDTQYF. In DNA, the CDR3 is TGTGCCAGCAGCCCCTGGGGCGATACGCAGTATTTT. The entire variable domain, with the rest obtained from reference TRBV5-4 and TRBJ2-3, is as follows: ETGVTQSPTHLIKTRGQQVTLRCSSQSGHNTVSWYQQALGQGPQFIFQYYREEENGRGNFPPRFSGLQFPNYSSELNVNALELDDSALYLCASSPWGDTQYFGPGTRLTVL.

This clonotype was seen only a few times. The chain carries TRBV28 and TRBJ2-7, with D hard to call. Per the germline V gene, CDR1 is MDHEN and CDR2 is SYDVKM. Trimming removed 5 bases from V and 3 bases from J, with 14 bases in between. The length of the CDR3 is 14 residues. CDR3 protein: CASSPTSTIYEQYF. In DNA, the CDR3 is TGTGCCAGCAGTCCCACCTCCACAATCTACGAGCAGTACTTC.

This chain connects TRBV20-1 to TRBJ1-6; maybe TRBD1 (5 bases). The germline V and J ends were trimmed by 0 bases and 2 bases, with 11 bases remaining between them. This CDR3 comprises 16 residues. Germline V gene lookup returns CDR1 DFQATT and CDR2 SNEGSKA (reference sequence). The CDR3 sequence is CSAREDLTAYNSPLHF. CDR3 in DNA: TGCAGTGCTAGAGAGGATCTGACAGCCTATAATTCACCCCTCCACTTT.

The chain is built from TRBV11-2 and TRBJ2-2; tentatively, D is TRBD2 (6 bases). CDR3 size: 16 residues. V lost 3 bases and J lost 0, with 11 bases in between. The germline CDR1 and CDR2 sequences are SGHAT and FQNNGV. CDR3 coding DNA: TGTGCCAGCAGCTTTACGGCGGGGACGAACACCGGGGAGCTGTTTTTT. This gives the protein CASSFTAGTNTGELFF.

This CDR3 reads CASSYGGVGTEAFF. Here the CDR3 DNA reads TGTGCCAGCAGTTACGGGGGGGTGGGCACTGAAGCTTTCTTT. The chain couples TRBV6-2 or TRBV6-3 to TRBJ1-1; D is perhaps TRBD1 (5 bases). This CDR3 is built from 14 residues. Germline loops: CDR1 MNHEY, CDR2 SVGEGT. Trimming removed 2 bases at V and 4 bases at J, with 11 bases between.

This chain links TRBV6-1 with TRBJ1-6; TRBD1 matches 8 bases. This CDR3 has 14 residues. V trimming: 6 bases; J trimming: 3 bases; junction bases outside the gene matches: 1. Germline V CDR1 and CDR2: MNHNS, SASEGT. The DNA of the CDR3 is TGTGCCAGCAGAGGGACAGGCTATAATTCACCCCTCCACTTT. This gives the protein CASRGTGYNSPLHF.

The chain uses TRBV7-9 and TRBJ2-5; D perhaps matches TRBD1 (5 bases). The CDR3 loop spans 15 amino acids. V lost 5 bases and J 1 base, leaving 14 bases between the germline ends. Germline V gives CDR1 SEHNR, CDR2 FQNEAQ (reference sequence). The CDR3 nucleotides read TGTGCCAGCAGCCGATTAACAGGTTTCCAAGAGACCCAGTACTTC. Amino acids: CASSRLTGFQETQYF.

This clonotype showed up many times. This chain connects TRBV7-8 to TRBJ2-5; D unresolved. The CDR3 consists of 13 residues. Germline lookup yields CDR1 SGHVS and CDR2 FQNEAQ. The V end was cut by 5 bases, the J end by 4 bases, with 11 bases between. DNA for the CDR3: TGTGCCAGCAGCGCCCATGTTATAGAGACCCAGTACTTC. This gives the protein CASSAHVIETQYF.

The chain links TRBV5-1 to TRBJ2-2; perhaps D is TRBD1 or TRBD2 (5 bases each). V lost 5 bases to trimming and J lost 4 bases, with 18 bases between them. The germline CDR1 and CDR2 sequences are SGHRS and YFSETQ. This CDR3 has 16 residues. The CDR3: CASRSPQGVGTGELFF. CDR3 nucleotide sequence: TGCGCCAGCAGAAGCCCCCAGGGAGTGGGCACCGGGGAGCTGTTTTTT. Full variable domain (rest looked up from reference TRBV5-1 and TRBJ2-2): KAGVTQTPRYLIKTRGQQVTLSCSPISGHRSVSWYQQTPGQGLQFLFEYFSETQRNKGNFPGRFSGRQFSNSRSEMNVSTLELGDSALYLCASRSPQGVGTGELFFGEGSRLTVL.

This clonotype appeared a single time. The V call is TRBV20-1, the J call TRBJ1-1; D is unresolved. Germline CDR1 is DFQATT and CDR2 is SNEGSKA (reference sequence). The CDR3 is 13 residues long. V was pared by 3 bases and J by 12 bases, with 20 bases between. CDR3 loop: CSASYGETMTSFF. DNA for the CDR3: TGCAGTGCTAGCTACGGGGAGACTATGACGTCTTTCTTT.

V is TRBV2 and J is TRBJ2-6; D call uncertain. There are 17 residues in the CDR3. Trimming cost V 7 bases and J 6 bases, with 22 bases left between them. Germline V lookup: CDR1 SNHLY, CDR2 FYNNEI. The CDR3 DNA is TGTGCCAGCACTGTACTGGGCGCCCCACATCAGGCCAACGTCCTGACTTTC. Translating it yields CASTVLGAPHQANVLTF. Together with reference TRBV2 and TRBJ2-6, the CDR3 gives the full variable domain: EPEVTQTPSHQVTQMGQEVILRCVPISNHLYFYWYRQILGQKVEFLVSFYNNEISEKSEIFDDQFSVERPDGSNFTLKIRSTKLEDSAMYFCASTVLGAPHQANVLTFGAGSRLTVL.

The V call is TRBV4-1, the J call TRBJ2-7, with TRBD2 matching 11 bases. Germline V gene data show CDR1 as MGHRA and CDR2 as YSYEKL. The V and J ends lost 3 bases and 9 bases, in that order; junction bases with no gene match: 10. This CDR3 region has 15 residues. This CDR3 is CASSHLAGGPASQYF. DNA of the CDR3: TGCGCCAGCAGCCATTTAGCGGGGGGGCCGGCTTCGCAGTACTTC.

This chain connects TRBV10-3 to TRBJ2-1; D is possibly TRBD1 or TRBD2 (5 bases each). CDR3 size: 16 residues. CDR1 ENHRY and CDR2 SYGVKD come from the germline V gene. V lost 3 bases to trimming and J lost 3 bases, with 15 bases between them. The CDR3 sequence is CAISEPGHGGYNEQFF. CDR3 DNA sequence: TGTGCCATCAGTGAACCGGGGCATGGGGGCTACAATGAGCAGTTCTTC.

Comment on this clonotype: Because it lacks the conserved phenylalanine or tryptophan at the end, this CDR3 is likely a read error. The chain uses TRBV4-2 and TRBJ2-7, with 10 nucleotides matching TRBD2. Per the germline V gene, CDR1 is LGHNA and CDR2 is YNFKEQ. J lost 2 bases, V lost 8 bases, and 9 bases had no gene match. The CDR3 is 15 residues long. The CDR3: CASGTNSGGTYEQYL. In DNA, the CDR3 is TGTGCCAGCGGCACGAATAGCGGGGGGACCTACGAGCAGTACTTA.

This clonotype appeared a single time. A read error may account for a junction end that differs from germline. The rearrangement uses TRBV6-4 and TRBJ1-5; D ambiguous. Germline assignment: CDR1 MRHNA and CDR2 SNTAGT. This CDR3 spans 13 amino acids. CDR3 protein: CASSEGSTQPQHF. The CDR3 DNA is TGTGCCAGCAGTGAGGGTAGCACTCAGCCCCAGCATTTT.

Of note for this clonotype: A read error may be the cause here, since a much bigger clone is one base away. This chain joins TRBV19 and TRBJ2-1; possible D gene TRBD1, 6 bases. This CDR3 has 12 amino acids. Germline CDR1 reads LNHDA; CDR2 reads SQIVND (reference sequence). CDR3 sequence reads: CASSYRVNEQLF. The CDR3 DNA follows: TGTGCCAGTAGTTACAGGGTAAACGAGCAGTTATTC.

This clonotype was counted between two and nine times. This chain uses TRBV28 with TRBJ2-1; unclear D gene. Trimming shortened V by 6 bases and J by 7 bases, and 13 bases separated the two germline ends. Germline CDR1 reads MDHEN; CDR2 reads SYDVKM. This CDR3 has 13 residues. In DNA form, the CDR3 reads TGTGCCAGCAGGATCGGATTATCAAATGAGCAGTTCTTC. The encoded protein is CASRIGLSNEQFF.

The gene calls are TRBV28 and TRBJ1-5; TRBD1 is a possible D gene (6 bases). CDR3 length: 17 residues. The V gene lost 0 bases and the J gene lost 0 bases, with 12 bases spanning the gap. Germline V CDR1 and CDR2: MDHEN, SYDVKM. CDR3 DNA sequence: TGTGCCAGCAGTTTATGGCCGACAGGAGTTAGCAATCAGCCCCAGCATTTT. It yields the protein CASSLWPTGVSNQPQHF.